This T cell receptor (beta chain) was found in a study of T-cell reconstitution after alpha-beta-depleted transplantation in children. Ten or more counts support this clonotype. Its antigen is currently unknown. General observations from the study: Reportedly, alpha-beta T cells present about two months post-transplant originated from several hundred expanded clones of graft origin.

The TCRbeta library incorporated unique molecular identifiers. TCRdb re-analysed the PCR reads in MiXCR, keeping a single row per CDR3 protein. The sample holds hundreds of thousands of distinct CDR3 sequences; approximately 17% are singletons and the top ten take around 45%. This CDR3 is built from 12 residues. V was clipped by 5 bases and J by 0 bases, with 1 base between them. The germline gives CDR1 KGHSH, CDR2 LQKENI. The chain has TRBV18 and TRBJ2-2; D call uncertain. This sample comprised PBMCs, mostly from graft donor cells, obtained 360 days after TCRalphabeta/CD19-depleted stem cell transplant. The sequence was collected from a male patient between 2 and 9 years old who had a stem cell transplant for acute lymphoblastic leukemia, so the T cells may come from the graft donor. CDR3 amino acids: CASSTNTGELFF. DNA for the CDR3: TGTGCCAGCTCAACGAACACCGGGGAGCTGTTTTTT.